The present T cell receptor beta chain was sequenced within a study of CD8+ T cells in alopecia areata. Study as a whole: Oral tofacitinib, 5 to 10 mg twice daily, was given in an open-label trial. Whole-study findings and limits: Both scalp clonality and the expanded CD8+ clones among the top 100 showed a significant decrease with tofacitinib. Scalp repertoires also include resident alphabeta T cells from normal skin. The treated group had a single nonresponder, limiting CD8+ expansion-response conclusions.

Indicated treatment: oral pan-JAK inhibitor, 5-10 mg twice daily. With respect to this clone: Its antigen is still unknown.

The CDR3 is made up of 12 amino acids. V was clipped by 8 bases and J by 6 bases, with 12 bases between them. Germline V lookup: CDR1 SGHAT, CDR2 FQNNGV. RNA extraction and reverse transcription yielded cDNA as sequencing template. TCRdb keeps only in-frame clones here, not all; method: immunoSEQ multiplex PCR. Among some 88,000 clones listed, around 47% were seen once. V gene TRBV11-2 combines with J gene TRBJ2-3, with D maybe TRBD1 (5 bases). Here the sequenced sample was CD8+ T cells sorted from blood, taken at week 24, from a patient treated with tofacitinib. This TCR was recovered from a human donor with alopecia areata. The CDR3 here is CASGVHRDTQYF. The CDR3 DNA reads as TGTGCCAGCGGAGTACACAGGGATACGCAGTATTTT.